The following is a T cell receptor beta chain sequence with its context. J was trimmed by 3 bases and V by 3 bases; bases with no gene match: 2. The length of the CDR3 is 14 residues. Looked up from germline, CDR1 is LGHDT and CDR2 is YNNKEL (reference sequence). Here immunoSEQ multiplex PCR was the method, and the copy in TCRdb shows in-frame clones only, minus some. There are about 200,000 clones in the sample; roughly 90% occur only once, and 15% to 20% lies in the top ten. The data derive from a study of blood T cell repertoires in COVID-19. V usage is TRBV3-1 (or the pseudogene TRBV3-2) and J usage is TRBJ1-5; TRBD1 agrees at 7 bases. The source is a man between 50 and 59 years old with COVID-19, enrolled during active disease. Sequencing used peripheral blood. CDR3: CASSQTGPNQPQHF. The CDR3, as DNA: TGTGCCAGCAGCCAGACAGGGCCCAATCAGCCCCAGCATTTT.